Following are 30 T cell receptor beta chains from one sample sequenced in a study of T cells in Graves' hyperthyroidism and ophthalmopathy. Amplified TCR beta CDR3 regions derived from RNA transcripts. First-round RT-PCR with HTBI primers amplified the TCR CDR3 region. One entry per CDR3 protein, called by TCRdb with MiXCR from the multiplex PCR reads. Of around 250,000 distinct CDR3 sequences in the sample, almost 25% are singletons; the top ten hold approximately 35%. Specimen: blood. These receptor sequences come from a middle-aged woman with Graves' ophthalmopathy.

This clonotype has at least ten counts. The chain joins TRBV29-1 to TRBJ2-7; D possibly corresponds to TRBD2 (6 bases). The length of the CDR3 is 13 residues. V was pared by 3 bases and J by 5 bases, with 14 bases between. Germline CDR1 reads SQVTM; CDR2 reads ANQGSEA. Here the CDR3 reads CSVDSGDDHEQYF. The CDR3 coding sequence is TGCAGCGTTGATTCGGGGGACGACCACGAGCAGTACTTC.

In this sample, this clonotype turned up many times. The gene calls are TRBV28 and TRBJ2-7; D unresolved. The CDR3 length is 14 residues. Germline lookup yields CDR1 MDHEN and CDR2 SYDVKM. The germline V and J ends were trimmed by 2 bases and 5 bases, with 13 bases remaining between them. The CDR3 spells CASSLVKLGHEQYF. In DNA, the CDR3 is TGTGCCAGCAGTTTAGTCAAGCTGGGCCACGAGCAGTACTTC.

This clonotype was seen repeatedly, ten times or more. The rearrangement links TRBV12-3 or TRBV12-4 to TRBJ2-5; 12 positions match TRBD1. The junction had 4 bases not matched to a gene; V was cut back by 5 bases and J by 9 bases. The CDR3 sequence is 13 residues long. The CDR3 here is CASSRDRGQAQYF. As DNA, the CDR3 is TGTGCCAGCAGTCGGGACAGGGGGCAGGCCCAGTACTTC.

This clonotype has a handful of counts. A read error may explain this, as a much larger clone is one base away. The gene calls are TRBV20-1 and TRBJ2-7, with D possibly being TRBD2 (5 bases). Trimming shortened V by 6 bases and J by 6 bases, and 15 bases separated the two germline ends. CDR1 DFQATT and CDR2 SNEGSKA come from the germline V gene (reference sequence). The CDR3 is 12 residues long. CDR3 nucleotides: TGCAGTGCCAGTGGTTGGGCGGGCGAGCAGTACTTC. This gives the protein CSASGWAGEQYF.

This clonotype is a singleton in its sample. One base away lies a much larger clone, so this may be a sequencing read error. As the CDR3 is not closed by the conserved phenylalanine or tryptophan, this likely results from a read error. The chain links TRBV4-2 to TRBJ2-5; 7 bases are a match to TRBD2. CDR3 length equals 14 residues. The J segment lost 0 bases and the V segment lost 4 bases, leaving 2 bases of the junction unmatched. Germline V gene sequence: CDR1 LGHNA, CDR2 YNFKEQ. CDR3 amino acids: CASSPGLYQETQYS. The CDR3 DNA reads as TGTGCCAGCAGCCCGGGACTATACCAAGAGACCCAGTACTCC.

This clonotype was counted many times. This rearrangement joins TRBV9 to TRBJ2-2; D is unresolved. V lost 3 bases and J lost 2, with 5 bases in between. This CDR3 comprises 13 residues. Germline CDR1 reads SGDLS; CDR2 reads YYNGEE. CDR3: CASSAPNTGELFF. CDR3 bases: TGTGCCAGCAGCGCCCCAAACACCGGGGAGCTGTTTTTT.

This clonotype was observed a few times. The chain is built from TRBV24-1 and TRBJ1-5; D gene uncertain. Germline V gene lookup returns CDR1 KGHDR and CDR2 SFDVKD. This CDR3 is built from 16 residues. The V gene lost 3 bases and the J gene lost 2 bases, with 13 bases spanning the gap. The CDR3 region is CATSDGREGGNQPQHF. CDR3 nucleotide sequence: TGTGCCACCAGTGATGGTAGGGAGGGAGGCAATCAGCCCCAGCATTTT.

This rearrangement joins TRBV19 to TRBJ2-5; the match to TRBD1 covers 8 bases. CDR1 and CDR2 from the germline V gene are LNHDA and SQIVND (reference sequence). CDR3 size: 15 residues. Trimming took 3 bases from V and 2 from J; bases not matched to a gene: 5. CDR3 residues: CASSMWTGNQETQYF. As DNA, the CDR3 is TGTGCCAGTAGTATGTGGACAGGGAATCAAGAGACCCAGTACTTC.

The rearrangement uses TRBV28 and TRBJ1-1; a weak D match, TRBD1 (6 bases). This CDR3 region has 15 residues. Germline-derived CDR1 and CDR2 are MDHEN and SYDVKM. With 8 bases removed from V and 5 bases from J, the gap between germline ends came to 21 bases. The CDR3 sequence is CASAEGGTAGTEAFF. CDR3 in DNA: TGTGCCAGCGCCGAGGGGGGGACCGCGGGGACTGAAGCTTTCTTT.

A few counts support this clonotype. The chain employs TRBV6-2 or TRBV6-3 and TRBJ2-7, with 7 bases lining up with TRBD2. Trimming cost V 6 bases and J 7 bases; bases outside gene matches: 24. CDR3 length equals 18 residues. CDR1 MNHEY and CDR2 SVGEGT come from the germline V gene. The CDR3 is CASRLFGGSGTYGAEQYF. CDR3 DNA sequence: TGTGCCAGCAGACTTTTTGGCGGGAGCGGTACCTACGGAGCAGAGCAGTACTTC.

In this sample, this clonotype turned up many times. The chain has TRBV24-1 and TRBJ1-5; D gene uncertain. V was cut by 6 bases and J by 3 bases, with 8 bases left in between. Germline CDR1 is KGHDR and CDR2 is SFDVKD. The CDR3 totals 13 residues. CDR3 loop: CATSLGFNQPQHF. The CDR3 DNA is TGTGCCACCAGTTTAGGGTTCAATCAGCCCCAGCATTTT.

This clonotype has ten or more counts. This chain links TRBV28 with TRBJ1-3; D remains ambiguous. This CDR3 contains 14 residues. Trimming pared 3 bases from V and 0 bases from J, leaving 6 bases between. The V gene's germline CDR1 is MDHEN and CDR2 SYDVKM. The CDR3 spells CASSFAISGNTIYF. The CDR3 coding sequence is TGTGCCAGCAGTTTTGCTATCTCTGGAAACACCATATATTTT.

Comment on this clonotype: One junction end disagrees with the germline gene, perhaps due to a read error. The gene calls are TRBV28 and TRBJ2-2, with D perhaps TRBD1 or TRBD2 (5 bases each). CDR1 is MDHEN, CDR2 SYDVKM, per germline. CDR3 length: 16 amino acids. This CDR3 reads CASSGAGIGNTGELSF. CDR3 DNA sequence: TGTGCCAGCAGTGGGGCCGGGATAGGCAACACCGGGGAGCTGTCTTTT.

This clonotype was seen many times. The genes are TRBV2 and TRBJ2-2; D not certain. This CDR3 comprises 14 residues. V shed 1 base and J shed 3 bases, with 6 bases lying between them. CDR1 is SNHLY, CDR2 FYNNEI, per germline. The CDR3 DNA reads TGTGCCAGCAGTGAAGGGATAGACACCGGGGAGCTGTTTTTT. Residues: CASSEGIDTGELFF.

This sequence joins TRBV7-2 and TRBJ2-7, with TRBD2 identical over 11 bases. Germline CDR1 SGHTA, CDR2 FQGNSA. V lost 6 bases and J lost 7; bases outside the gene matches: 11. The CDR3 runs 15 residues. The CDR3 DNA reads TGTGCCAGCAGACCACGTAGCGGGAGGGCCGGGGAGCAGTACTTC. Its translation: CASRPRSGRAGEQYF.

This clonotype occurred many times. V gene TRBV28 combines with J gene TRBJ1-1; D not resolved. Germline assignment: CDR1 MDHEN and CDR2 SYDVKM. CDR3 size: 15 residues. V dropped 6 bases and J dropped 0 bases, with 14 bases sitting between them. Written as DNA, the CDR3 is TGTGCCAGCAGGGACGGGTTTTGGATGAACACTGAAGCTTTCTTT. Residues: CASRDGFWMNTEAFF. The full variable domain, completed using reference TRBV28 and TRBJ1-1, is DVKVTQSSRYLVKRTGEKVFLECVQDMDHENMFWYRQDPGLGLRLIYFSYDVKMKEKGDIPEGYSVSREKKERFSLILESASTNQTSMYLCASRDGFWMNTEAFFGQGTRLTVV.

This clonotype has just a few counts. V usage is TRBV6-1 and J usage is TRBJ1-5; TRBD1 might be the D (6 bases). The CDR3 spans 15 residues. CDR1 is MNHNS and CDR2 is SASEGT in the germline V gene. The ends were cut back, 1 base at V and 5 bases at J, with 12 bases in the middle. The CDR3: CASSEEVGGDQPQHF. For the CDR3, the DNA is TGTGCCAGCAGTGAAGAGGTAGGGGGGGATCAGCCCCAGCATTTT.

This clonotype was observed at least ten times. V is TRBV15 and J is TRBJ2-2, with 11 bases aligning to TRBD2. The CDR3 runs to 16 residues. Germline V gene sequence: CDR1 LNHNV, CDR2 YYDKDF (reference sequence). Losses at the gene ends were 5 bases for V and 0 bases for J; bases not matched to a gene: 2. The CDR3 DNA is TGTGCCACCAGCGCACTAGCGGGGGCGAACACCGGGGAGCTGTTTTTT. Protein product: CATSALAGANTGELFF.

This clonotype was counted ten times or more. The chain links TRBV24-1 to TRBJ2-2, with no clear D. The CDR3 covers 15 residues. In germline, CDR1 is KGHDR, CDR2 SFDVKD. Trimming removed 5 bases from V and 0 bases from J, with 9 bases in between. The DNA for the CDR3 is TGTGCCACCAGTGTTAGTAAAGCGAACACCGGGGAGCTGTTTTTT. Its translation is CATSVSKANTGELFF.

This clonotype was recorded at least ten times. This rearrangement joins TRBV28 to TRBJ2-7; D possibly corresponds to TRBD2 (6 bases). Germline V CDR1 and CDR2: MDHEN, SYDVKM. CDR3 size: 13 residues. Trimming pared 8 bases from V and 0 bases from J, leaving 11 bases between. The CDR3: CASAGTPSYEQYF. The CDR3 nucleotides read TGTGCCAGCGCCGGGACTCCCTCCTACGAGCAGTACTTC. Full variable domain (outside the CDR3, taken from reference TRBV28 and TRBJ2-7): DVKVTQSSRYLVKRTGEKVFLECVQDMDHENMFWYRQDPGLGLRLIYFSYDVKMKEKGDIPEGYSVSREKKERFSLILESASTNQTSMYLCASAGTPSYEQYFGPGTRLTVT.

This clonotype has a count of ten or more. The CDR3 reads CASSTFGTGAYEQYF. The CDR3 DNA reads TGTGCCAGTAGTACCTTCGGGACAGGGGCCTACGAGCAGTACTTC. V usage is TRBV19 and J usage is TRBJ2-7; 10 bases fit TRBD1. CDR3 size: 15 residues. Trimming at V came to 4 bases and at J to 2 bases, leaving 5 bases not matched to a gene. Germline V gene data show CDR1 as LNHDA and CDR2 as SQIVND (reference sequence).

The rearrangement joins TRBV24-1 to TRBJ2-5, with D maybe TRBD2 (7 bases). Trimming stripped 11 bases from V and 3 bases from J, with 21 bases between. CDR1 KGHDR and CDR2 SFDVKD come from the germline V gene. The CDR3 extends over 15 amino acids. The CDR3 sequence is CASSVRGAEEETQYF. The CDR3 DNA reads as TGTGCCAGCAGCGTCCGGGGGGCAGAAGAAGAGACCCAGTACTTC.

This clonotype was seen ten or more times. The rearrangement joins TRBV6-5 to TRBJ2-2; D possibly corresponds to TRBD1 (6 bases). Trimming removed 6 bases at V and 4 bases at J, with 12 bases between. In germline, CDR1 is MNHEY, CDR2 SVGAGI. This CDR3 is built from 14 residues. The DNA of the CDR3 is TGTGCCAGCAGCCGAACAGGGAGCACCGGGGAGCTGTTTTTT. Translation gives CASSRTGSTGELFF.

Many counts were recorded for this clonotype. In nucleotides, the CDR3 is TGTGCCAGCATCAAAAGGGGGATCTCTGGAAACACCATATATTTT. Translating gives CASIKRGISGNTIYF. The rearrangement joins TRBV6-5 to TRBJ1-3, with a weak D call TRBD1 (6 bases). The CDR3 runs to 15 residues. The germline V and J ends were trimmed by 7 bases and 0 bases, with 13 bases remaining between them. Germline V gives CDR1 MNHEY, CDR2 SVGAGI.

This clonotype has ten or more counts. Because the CDR3 is missing its conserved closing phenylalanine or tryptophan, this is likely a read error. This chain joins TRBV28 and TRBJ1-1, with D uncertain. CDR3 length equals 14 residues. Trimming removed 8 bases from V and 5 bases from J, with 18 bases in between. CDR1 is MDHEN, CDR2 SYDVKM, per germline. The CDR3 sequence is CASSSPGYDTEAFL. CDR3 bases: TGTGCCAGCTCCTCCCCTGGGTATGATACTGAAGCTTTCCTT.

For this clonotype: This sequence may be a read error, since a much larger clone differs from it by one base. The chain carries TRBV7-6 and TRBJ2-7, with 8 positions matching TRBD1. Losses at the gene ends were 0 bases for V and 5 bases for J; bases not matched to a gene: 3. Germline V gene sequence: CDR1 SGHVS, CDR2 FNYEAQ. This CDR3 is 14 amino acids long. The chain's CDR3 is CASSLAGRGHEQYF. The CDR3 DNA reads TGTGCCAGCAGCTTAGCCGGCAGGGGGCACGAGCAGTACTTC.

This clonotype was counted ten times or more. This chain uses TRBV4-2 with TRBJ2-7, with 10 bases identical to TRBD2. V was clipped by 4 bases and J by 1 base; unmatched bases: 13. The CDR3 runs to 18 residues. Germline V gene lookup returns CDR1 LGHNA and CDR2 YNFKEQ. CDR3 in DNA: TGTGCCAGCAGCCTTACCCCTCCATTAGCGGGAGGTTCCTACGAGCAGTACTTC. Its translation is CASSLTPPLAGGSYEQYF.

This sequence joins TRBV4-1 and TRBJ1-2, with D uncertain. The CDR3 totals 14 residues. Trimming pared 3 bases from V and 2 bases from J, leaving 10 bases between. Per the germline V gene, CDR1 is MGHRA and CDR2 is YSYEKL. The CDR3 loop is CASSHERGNYGYTF. CDR3 in DNA: TGCGCCAGCAGCCATGAACGCGGAAACTATGGCTACACCTTC.

This clonotype came up many times. V is TRBV9 and J is TRBJ2-7; D possibly corresponds to TRBD2 (5 bases). Trimming stripped 0 bases from V and 5 bases from J, with 12 bases between. The CDR3 totals 14 residues. The V gene's germline CDR1 is SGDLS and CDR2 YYNGEE. The CDR3 loop is CASSVEDSDHEQYF. The CDR3 bases are TGTGCCAGCAGCGTAGAAGATAGCGACCACGAGCAGTACTTC. Full variable domain (outside the CDR3, taken from reference TRBV9 and TRBJ2-7): DSGVTQTPKHLITATGQRVTLRCSPRSGDLSVYWYQQSLDQGLQFLIQYYNGEERAKGNILERFSAQQFPDLHSELNLSSLELGDSALYFCASSVEDSDHEQYFGPGTRLTVT.

This clonotype was counted many times. This chain links TRBV7-9 with TRBJ1-5; 7 nucleotides align to TRBD1. V shed 6 bases and J 6 bases; nucleotides not matched to a gene: 8. The CDR3 length is 14 residues. CDR1 is SEHNR, CDR2 FQNEAQ, per germline (reference sequence). In DNA form, the CDR3 reads TGTGCCAGCAGTCCCACAGGGGACGCTCAGCCCCAGCATTTT. It specifies CASSPTGDAQPQHF. The full variable domain, its missing parts supplied by reference TRBV7-9 and TRBJ1-5, is DTGVSQNPRHKITKRGQNVTFRCDPISEHNRLYWYRQTLGQGPEFLTYFQNEAQLEKSRLLSDRFSAERPKGSFSTLEIQRTEQGDSAMYLCASSPTGDAQPQHFGDGTRLSIL.